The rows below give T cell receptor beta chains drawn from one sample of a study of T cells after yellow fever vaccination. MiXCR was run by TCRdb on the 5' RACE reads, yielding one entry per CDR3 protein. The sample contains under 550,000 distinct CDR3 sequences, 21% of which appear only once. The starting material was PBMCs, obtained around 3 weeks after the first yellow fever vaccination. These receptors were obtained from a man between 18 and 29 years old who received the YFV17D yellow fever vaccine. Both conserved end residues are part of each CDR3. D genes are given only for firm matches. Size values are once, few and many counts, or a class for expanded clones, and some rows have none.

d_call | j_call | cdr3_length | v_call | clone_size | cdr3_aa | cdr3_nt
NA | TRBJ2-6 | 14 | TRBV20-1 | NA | CSARDFSGANVLTF | TGCAGTGCTAGAGATTTTTCTGGGGCCAACGTCCTGACTTTC
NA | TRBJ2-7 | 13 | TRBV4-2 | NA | CASSQDLTYEQYF | TGTGCCAGCAGCCAAGATTTAACCTACGAGCAGTACTTC
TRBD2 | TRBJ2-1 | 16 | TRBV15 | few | CATRVWSGGFYNEQFF | TGTGCCACCAGGGTATGGAGCGGGGGGTTCTACAATGAGCAGTTCTTC
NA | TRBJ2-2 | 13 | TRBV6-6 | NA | CASYPGDTGELFF | TGTGCCAGCTACCCAGGGGACACCGGGGAGCTGTTTTTT
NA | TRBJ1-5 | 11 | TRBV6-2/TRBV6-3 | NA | CASSQGTTQHF | TGTGCCAGCAGTCAAGGGACGACCCAGCATTTT
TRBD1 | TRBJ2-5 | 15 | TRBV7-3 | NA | CASSLTGGSRETQYF | TGTGCCAGCAGCTTAACAGGGGGCAGTAGGGAGACCCAGTACTTC
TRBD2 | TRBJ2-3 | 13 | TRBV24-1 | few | CATSDAGADTQYF | TGTGCCACCAGTGATGCGGGGGCAGATACGCAGTATTTT
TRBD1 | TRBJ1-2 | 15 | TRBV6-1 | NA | CASSRDRTGSYGYTF | TGTGCCAGCAGTCGAGACCGGACAGGGTCCTATGGCTACACCTTC
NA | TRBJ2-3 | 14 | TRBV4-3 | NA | CASSRQVGTDTQYF | TGCGCCAGCAGTCGACAGGTTGGCACAGATACGCAGTATTTT
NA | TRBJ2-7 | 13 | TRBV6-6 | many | CASSGGGSYEQYF | TGTGCCAGCAGTGGAGGGGGGTCCTACGAGCAGTACTTC
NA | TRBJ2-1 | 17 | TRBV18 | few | CASSPGKGSFTYNEQFF | TGTGCCAGCTCACCAGGGAAGGGATCCTTCACCTACAATGAGCAGTTCTTC
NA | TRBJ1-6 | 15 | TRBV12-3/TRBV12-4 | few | CASSFVWQGGSPLHF | TGTGCCAGCAGTTTTGTGTGGCAGGGTGGTTCACCCCTCCACTTT
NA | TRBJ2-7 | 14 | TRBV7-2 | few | CASSFTGGAHEQYF | TGTGCCAGCAGCTTCACCGGAGGGGCCCACGAGCAGTACTTC
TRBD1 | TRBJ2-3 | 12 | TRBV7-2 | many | CASSSGGDTQYF | TGTGCCAGCAGCTCAGGGGGAGATACGCAGTATTTT
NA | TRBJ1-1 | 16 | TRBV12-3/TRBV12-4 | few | CASSFRVTVPNTEAFF | TGTGCCAGCAGTTTCAGGGTGACGGTACCGAACACTGAAGCTTTCTTT
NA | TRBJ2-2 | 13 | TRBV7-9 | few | CASGVANTGELFF | TGTGCCAGCGGGGTTGCGAACACCGGGGAGCTGTTTTTT
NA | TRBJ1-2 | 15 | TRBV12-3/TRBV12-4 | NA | CASSFRTIRDYGYTF | TGTGCCAGCAGTTTTCGGACGATAAGGGACTATGGCTACACCTTC